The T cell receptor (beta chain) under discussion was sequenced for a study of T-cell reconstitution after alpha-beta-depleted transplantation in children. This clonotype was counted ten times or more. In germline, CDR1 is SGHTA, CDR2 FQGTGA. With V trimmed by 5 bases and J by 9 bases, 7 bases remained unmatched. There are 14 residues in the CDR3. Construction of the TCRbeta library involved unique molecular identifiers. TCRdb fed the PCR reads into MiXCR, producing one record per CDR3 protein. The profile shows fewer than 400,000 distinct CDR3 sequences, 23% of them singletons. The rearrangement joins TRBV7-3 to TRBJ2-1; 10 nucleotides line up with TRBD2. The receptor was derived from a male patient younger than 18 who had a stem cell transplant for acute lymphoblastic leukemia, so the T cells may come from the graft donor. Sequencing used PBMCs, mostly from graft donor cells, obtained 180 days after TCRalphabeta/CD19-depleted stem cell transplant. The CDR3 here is CASSLTSGLGEQFF. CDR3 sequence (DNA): TGTGCCAGCAGCCTGACTAGCGGGCTCGGTGAGCAGTTCTTC.